The rows below give T cell receptor beta chains drawn from one sample of a study of cytomegalovirus exposure and HLA in healthy donors. Measured with immunoSEQ multiplex PCR; TCRdb has only the in-frame clones, and not every one. Among around 150,000 clones listed, around 79% were seen once. Sequencing used PBMCs. All receptors derive from a woman aged 40 to 49 in good health and CMV-seronegative. The CDR3 runs from the conserved cysteine through the conserved F or W. A D gene is named only where the DNA matches it firmly. Rows give clone size only sometimes, using once, few, many, or a class for an expanded clone.

j_call clone_size v_call d_call cdr3_aa cdr3_nt
TRBJ2-3 . TRBV2 . CASSREDTQYF TGTGCCAGCAGCCGTGAGGATACGCAGTATTTT
TRBJ2-1 few TRBV9 . CASSVRGDEQFF TGTGCCAGCAGCGTCCGGGGTGATGAGCAGTTCTTC
TRBJ1-2 once TRBV19 . CASSILTNYGYTF TGTGCCAGTAGTATTCTTACTAACTATGGCTACACCTTC
TRBJ1-1 once TRBV5-5 . CASSGGDGNTEAFF TGTGCCAGCAGCGGGGGGGACGGGAACACTGAAGCTTTCTTT
TRBJ1-6 . TRBV7-6 TRBD1 CASSLRPGQGNSPLHF TGTGCCAGCAGCTTGCGACCGGGACAGGGAAATTCACCCCTCCACTTT
TRBJ1-1 . TRBV5-4 . CASSPSSRGFSEAFF TGTGCCAGCAGCCCCAGCTCCCGGGGATTTTCTGAAGCTTTCTTT
TRBJ2-2 . TRBV6-5 TRBD2 CASTRGGNTGELFF TGTGCCAGCACCCGGGGGGGTAACACCGGGGAGCTGTTTTTT
TRBJ1-2 few TRBV7-9 TRBD1 CSSSSTWTGGQGYTF TGTTCCAGCAGCTCCACCTGGACAGGTGGACAAGGCTACACCTTC
TRBJ1-6 once TRBV7-9 TRBD1 CASTGQGDNSPLHF TGTGCCAGCACGGGACAGGGGGATAATTCACCCCTCCACTTT
TRBJ2-7 once TRBV2 TRBD1 CAGRTGVSYEQYF TGTGCCGGTCGGACAGGGGTATCCTACGAGCAGTACTTC
TRBJ2-1 . TRBV18 . CASSPPSGGGYEQFF TGTGCCAGCTCACCACCCTCTGGCGGAGGGTATGAGCAGTTCTTC
TRBJ2-1 . TRBV5-1 TRBD1 CASSSPDRLNEQFF TGCGCCAGCAGCTCACCGGACAGGCTAAATGAGCAGTTCTTC
TRBJ2-5 . TRBV2 TRBD2 CASSVSGGSLGETQYF TGTGCCAGCAGTGTTAGCGGGGGTAGCCTCGGGGAGACCCAGTACTTC
TRBJ2-5 . TRBV5-1 TRBD1 CASCRGTGEETQYF TGCGCCAGCTGTCGGGGGACAGGGGAAGAGACCCAGTACTTC
TRBJ1-2 . TRBV11-2 . CASSFDGYTF TGTGCCAGCAGCTTCGATGGCTACACCTTC
TRBJ1-1 . TRBV5-6 . CASSLVAGDAFF TGTGCCAGCAGCTTGGTTGCGGGTGACGCTTTCTTT
TRBJ1-4 . TRBV28 TRBD1 CASRHRGFNEKLFF TGTGCCAGCAGGCACAGGGGATTTAATGAAAAACTGTTTTTT
TRBJ1-1 . TRBV29-1 . CSVGTRTEAFF TGCAGCGTTGGAACGAGAACTGAAGCTTTCTTT
TRBJ1-6 . TRBV7-9 . CASSSGVSYNSPLHF TGTGCCAGCAGCTCCGGGGTTTCCTATAATTCACCCCTCCACTTT
TRBJ2-1 . TRBV5-6 . CASSLAGTQGYNEQFF TGTGCCAGCAGCTTGGCCGGGACACAAGGGTACAATGAGCAGTTCTTC
TRBJ2-5 once TRBV5-8 . CASSSPGAQETQYF TGTGCCAGCAGCTCCCCTGGGGCACAAGAGACCCAGTACTTC
TRBJ2-1 . TRBV7-2 . CASSLDYSNEQFF TGTGCCAGCAGCCTCGATTACAGCAATGAGCAGTTCTTC
TRBJ1-2 . TRBV2 TRBD1 CARGQGPYGYTF TGTGCCAGAGGACAGGGGCCATATGGCTACACCTTC
TRBJ1-1 once TRBV5-1 . CASSSGANTEAFF TGCGCCAGCAGCTCAGGGGCGAACACTGAAGCTTTCTTT
TRBJ1-2 . TRBV4-1 . CASSQAQDTNYGYTF TGCGCCAGCAGCCAAGCACAAGATACTAACTATGGCTACACCTTC
TRBJ2-5 . TRBV5-6 TRBD1 CASRARGQKETQYF TGTGCCAGCAGAGCCAGGGGGCAAAAAGAGACCCAGTACTTC
TRBJ1-6 . TRBV9 . CASSVEPGVTNSPLHF TGTGCCAGCAGCGTAGAACCGGGGGTGACCAATTCACCCCTCCACTTT
TRBJ2-7 once TRBV27 . CASSFGGARYEQYF TGTGCCAGCAGTTTTGGAGGGGCTAGGTACGAGCAGTACTTC
TRBJ2-3 . TRBV4-1 TRBD1 CASSHVDRPVLGTDTQYF TGCGCCAGCAGCCACGTGGACAGGCCCGTATTGGGCACAGATACGCAGTATTTT
TRBJ2-3 . TRBV7-3 . CASSLYVTDTQYF TGTGCCAGCAGCCTTTATGTCACAGATACGCAGTATTTT
TRBJ2-3 once TRBV4-2 TRBD2 CASSRITSGGAGTQYF TGTGCCAGCAGCCGCATCACTAGCGGGGGGGCGGGTACGCAGTATTTT
TRBJ1-4 . TRBV4-1 TRBD1 CASSAGTATNEKLFF TGCGCCAGCAGCGCTGGGACAGCAACTAATGAAAAACTGTTTTTT
TRBJ1-2 . TRBV5-1 . CASSLLSGRELHGYTF TGCGCCAGCAGCTTGTTATCGGGACGGGAGTTACATGGCTACACCTTC
TRBJ2-5 . TRBV5-5 TRBD1 CASSFTGDQETQYF TGTGCCAGCAGCTTTACAGGGGACCAAGAGACCCAGTACTTC
TRBJ1-1 . TRBV5-3 TRBD1 CARSGTDRGDGAFF TGTGCCAGAAGCGGCACGGACAGGGGTGATGGGGCTTTCTTT
TRBJ2-7 . TRBV19 TRBD1 CASSPGQGSEQYF TGTGCCAGTAGTCCAGGACAGGGATCCGAGCAGTACTTC
TRBJ2-7 . TRBV2 . CASRETGDTYEQYF TGTGCCAGCAGAGAGACGGGGGATACCTACGAGCAGTACTTC
TRBJ2-2 . TRBV7-6 . CASSFDMNTGELFF TGTGCCAGCAGCTTTGACATGAACACCGGGGAGCTGTTTTTT
TRBJ1-6 . TRBV5-6 TRBD1 CASSWGQGESPLHF TGTGCCAGCAGCTGGGGACAGGGCGAGTCACCCCTCCACTTT